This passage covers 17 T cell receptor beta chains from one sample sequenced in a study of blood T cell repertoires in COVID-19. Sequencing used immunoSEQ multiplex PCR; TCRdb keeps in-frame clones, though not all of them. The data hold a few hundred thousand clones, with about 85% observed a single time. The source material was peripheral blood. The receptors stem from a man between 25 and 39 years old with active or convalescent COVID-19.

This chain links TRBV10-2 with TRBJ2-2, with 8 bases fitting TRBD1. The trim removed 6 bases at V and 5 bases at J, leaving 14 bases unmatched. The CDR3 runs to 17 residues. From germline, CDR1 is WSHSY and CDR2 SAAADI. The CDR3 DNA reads TGCGCCAGCAGCCACCAAACAGGGGGAACGGGGACCGGGGAGCTGTTTTTT. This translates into CASSHQTGGTGTGELFF.

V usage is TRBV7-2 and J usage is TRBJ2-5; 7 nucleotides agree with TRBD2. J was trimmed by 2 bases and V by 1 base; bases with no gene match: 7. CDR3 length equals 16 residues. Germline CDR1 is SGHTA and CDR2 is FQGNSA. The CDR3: CASSLGWGGSQETQYF. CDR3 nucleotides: TGTGCCAGCAGCTTAGGATGGGGGGGGTCGCAAGAGACCCAGTACTTC.

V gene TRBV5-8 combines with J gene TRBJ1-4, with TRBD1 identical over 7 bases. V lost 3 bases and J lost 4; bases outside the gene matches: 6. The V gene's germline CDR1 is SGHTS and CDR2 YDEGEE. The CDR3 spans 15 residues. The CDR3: CASSSEGQLNEKLFF. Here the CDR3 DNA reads TGTGCCAGCAGCTCCGAGGGACAGCTTAATGAAAAACTGTTTTTT.

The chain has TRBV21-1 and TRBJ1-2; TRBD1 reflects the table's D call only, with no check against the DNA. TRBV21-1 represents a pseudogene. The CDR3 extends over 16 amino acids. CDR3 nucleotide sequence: TGTGCCAGCAGCAAATGGCGTCGGGACAAGGAACATGGCTACACCTTC. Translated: CASSKWRRDKEHGYTF.

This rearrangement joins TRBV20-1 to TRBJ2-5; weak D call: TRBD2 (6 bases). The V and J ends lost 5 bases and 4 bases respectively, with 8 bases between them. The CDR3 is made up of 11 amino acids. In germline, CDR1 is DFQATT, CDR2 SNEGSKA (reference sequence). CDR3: CSALGGETQYF. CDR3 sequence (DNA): TGCAGTGCTTTGGGGGGAGAGACCCAGTACTTC.

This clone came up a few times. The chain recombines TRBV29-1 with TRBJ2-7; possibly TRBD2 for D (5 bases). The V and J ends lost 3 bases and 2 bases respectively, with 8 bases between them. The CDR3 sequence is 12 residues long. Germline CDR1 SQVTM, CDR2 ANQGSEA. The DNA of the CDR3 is TGCAGCGTTGATACCGGGACCTACGAGCAGTACTTC. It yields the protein CSVDTGTYEQYF.

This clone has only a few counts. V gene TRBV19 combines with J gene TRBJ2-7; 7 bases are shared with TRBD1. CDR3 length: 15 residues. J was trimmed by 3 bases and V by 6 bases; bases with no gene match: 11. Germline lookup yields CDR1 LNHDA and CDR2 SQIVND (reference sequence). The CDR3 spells CASSRTGVWGYEQYF. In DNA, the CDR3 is TGTGCCAGTAGCCGCACAGGGGTGTGGGGCTACGAGCAGTACTTC.

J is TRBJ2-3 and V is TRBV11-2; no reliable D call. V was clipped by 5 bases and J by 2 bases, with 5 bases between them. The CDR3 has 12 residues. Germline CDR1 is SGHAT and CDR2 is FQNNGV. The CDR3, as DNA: TGTGCCAGCAGCATAAACACAGATACGCAGTATTTT. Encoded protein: CASSINTDTQYF.

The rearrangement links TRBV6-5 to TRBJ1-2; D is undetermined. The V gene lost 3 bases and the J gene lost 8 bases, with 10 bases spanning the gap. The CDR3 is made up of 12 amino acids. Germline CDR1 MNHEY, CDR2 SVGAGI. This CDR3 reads CASSYRSGGYTF. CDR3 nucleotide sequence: TGTGCCAGCAGTTATAGGAGTGGGGGCTACACCTTC.

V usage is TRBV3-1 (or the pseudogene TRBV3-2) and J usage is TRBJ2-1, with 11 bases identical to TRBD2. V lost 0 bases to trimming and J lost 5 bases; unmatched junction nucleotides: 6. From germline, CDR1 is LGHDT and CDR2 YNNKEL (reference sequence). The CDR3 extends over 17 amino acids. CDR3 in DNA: TGTGCCAGCAGCCAAGATCTCCTAGCGGGAGGCCACAATGAGCAGTTCTTC. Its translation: CASSQDLLAGGHNEQFF.

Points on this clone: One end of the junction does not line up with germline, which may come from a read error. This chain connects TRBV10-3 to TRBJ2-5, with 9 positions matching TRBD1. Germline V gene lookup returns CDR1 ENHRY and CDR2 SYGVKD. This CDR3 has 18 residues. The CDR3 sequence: CAICEGRGQGGLRETQYF. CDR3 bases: TGTGCCATCTGTGAGGGGAGGGGACAGGGAGGGTTGAGAGAGACCCAGTACTTC.

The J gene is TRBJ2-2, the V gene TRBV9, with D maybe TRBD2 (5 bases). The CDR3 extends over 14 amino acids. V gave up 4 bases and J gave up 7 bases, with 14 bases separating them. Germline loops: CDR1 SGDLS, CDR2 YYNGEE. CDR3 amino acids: CASSPSDGVGELFF. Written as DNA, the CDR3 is TGTGCCAGCAGCCCTAGTGACGGGGTCGGGGAGCTGTTTTTT.

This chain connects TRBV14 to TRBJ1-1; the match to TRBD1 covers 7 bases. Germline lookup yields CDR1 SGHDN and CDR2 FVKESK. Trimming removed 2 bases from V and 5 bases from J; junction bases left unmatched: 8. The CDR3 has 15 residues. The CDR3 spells CASSQRVTGATEAFF. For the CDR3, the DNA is TGTGCCAGCAGCCAACGCGTTACAGGGGCGACTGAAGCTTTCTTT.

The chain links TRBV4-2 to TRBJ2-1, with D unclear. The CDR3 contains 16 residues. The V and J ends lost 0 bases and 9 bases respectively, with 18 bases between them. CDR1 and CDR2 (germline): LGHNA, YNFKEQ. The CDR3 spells CASSQDPGSYFGEQFF. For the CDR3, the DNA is TGTGCCAGCAGCCAAGACCCCGGGTCTTACTTCGGTGAGCAGTTCTTC.

Here the CDR3 DNA reads TGCGCCAGCAGCGTACCCGGGACAGCACAAGAGACCCAGTACTTC. This sequence encodes CASSVPGTAQETQYF. This chain joins TRBV5-1 and TRBJ2-5; 7 positions agree with TRBD1. V lost 4 bases, J lost 2 bases, and 8 bases stayed unmatched. Germline assignment: CDR1 SGHRS and CDR2 YFSETQ. The CDR3 has 15 residues.

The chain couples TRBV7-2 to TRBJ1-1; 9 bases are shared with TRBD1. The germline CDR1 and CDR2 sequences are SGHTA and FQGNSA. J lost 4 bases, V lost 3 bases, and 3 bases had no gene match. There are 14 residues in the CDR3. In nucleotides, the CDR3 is TGTGCCAGCAGCTTGGACAGGGGAATCACTGAAGCTTTCTTT. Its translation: CASSLDRGITEAFF.

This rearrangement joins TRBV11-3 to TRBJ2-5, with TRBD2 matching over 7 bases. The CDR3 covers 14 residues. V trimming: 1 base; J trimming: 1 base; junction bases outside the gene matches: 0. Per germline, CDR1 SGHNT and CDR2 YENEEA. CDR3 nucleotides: TGTGCCAGCAGCTTAGGGGGGGGCCAAGAGACCCAGTACTTC. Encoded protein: CASSLGGGQETQYF.